This T cell receptor beta chain is from a study of early T cells in non-severe SARS-CoV-2 infection. Study information: With bulk RNA from unsorted whole blood as input, sequencing yielded unpaired chains.

Trimming removed 5 bases from V and 2 bases from J; junction bases left unmatched: 7. This CDR3 has 15 amino acids. Germline V gene sequence: CDR1 DFQATT, CDR2 SNEGSKA (reference sequence). Individual cDNA molecules carried attached unique molecular identifiers. TCRdb re-analysed the 5' RACE reads in MiXCR, keeping a single row per CDR3 protein. Of more than 20,000 distinct CDR3 sequences in the sample, less than 5.5% are singletons; the top ten hold over 8.5%. In this sample, this clonotype turned up many times. The antigen is undetermined. Regarding the study as a whole: Anti-spike CD8 specificities were favored by VDJdb matching, whose results missed private and CD4 specificities.

The gene calls are TRBV20-1 and TRBJ1-5; 9 nucleotides line up with TRBD1. Sequencing input: whole blood. This receptor was identified in an adult who was a healthcare worker with PCR-confirmed SARS-CoV-2 infection or an uninfected control (not recorded which). CDR3 residues: CSAVAGTGRNQPQHF. The CDR3, as DNA: TGCAGTGCTGTTGCCGGGACAGGGCGCAATCAGCCCCAGCATTTT.